One and the same sample provided the 16 T cell receptor beta chains below, sequenced in a study of cytotoxic CD8 clonotypes in ibrutinib-treated CLL. The assay was immunoSEQ multiplex PCR, and TCRdb's table has in-frame clones only and misses some. The sample lists tens of thousands of clones, approximately 69% occurring once. The source was PBMCs, collected after 12 months of ibrutinib treatment. The receptor set was obtained from a human donor with chronic lymphocytic leukemia.

The chain joins TRBV2 to TRBJ1-1; possible D gene TRBD1, 6 bases. V shed 6 bases and J shed 1 base, with 9 bases lying between them. Germline assignment: CDR1 SNHLY and CDR2 FYNNEI. The CDR3 length is 13 residues. CDR3 DNA: TGTGCCAGCAGAAGACAGGCGAACACTGAAGCTTTCTTT. It is translated as CASRRQANTEAFF.

V is TRBV5-1 and J is TRBJ2-7; D might be TRBD1 or TRBD2, each matching 5 bases. There are 14 residues in the CDR3. Trimming pared 4 bases from V and 3 bases from J, leaving 14 bases between. Looked up from germline, CDR1 is SGHRS and CDR2 is YFSETQ. CDR3: CASSAAGANYEQYF. The CDR3 DNA follows: TGCGCCAGCAGCGCGGCCGGGGCCAACTACGAGCAGTACTTC.

The chain carries TRBV10-3 and TRBJ1-6; 10 nucleotides line up with TRBD1. V lost 4 bases to trimming and J lost 5 bases; unmatched junction nucleotides: 2. There are 15 residues in the CDR3. The V gene's germline CDR1 is ENHRY and CDR2 SYGVKD. CDR3 loop: CAISGTGGHNSPLHF. The CDR3, as DNA: TGTGCCATCAGTGGGACAGGGGGACATAATTCACCCCTCCACTTT.

The rearrangement links TRBV5-1 to TRBJ2-2; D is undetermined. Trimming took off 4 bases at V and 3 bases at J, with 13 bases between the two ends. The CDR3 totals 15 residues. CDR1 and CDR2 from the germline V gene are SGHRS and YFSETQ. CDR3 region: CASSPKTAYTGELFF. The CDR3, as DNA: TGCGCCAGCAGCCCCAAAACAGCATACACCGGGGAGCTGTTTTTT.

This clone was seen a few times. The rearrangement joins TRBV2 to TRBJ1-5; D not resolved. CDR1 SNHLY and CDR2 FYNNEI come from the germline V gene. The CDR3 has 15 residues. Deletions cut 0 bases from V and 6 bases from J, with 12 bases between. The CDR3 reads CASSEALHGSQPQHF. CDR3 nucleotide sequence: TGTGCCAGCAGTGAAGCGCTTCATGGGAGTCAGCCCCAGCATTTT.

The chain carries TRBV2 and TRBJ1-2; 7 nucleotides match TRBD1. Looked up from germline, CDR1 is SNHLY and CDR2 is FYNNEI. The ends lost 4 bases at V and 4 bases at J; junction bases unmatched: 9. This CDR3 region has 15 residues. CDR3 residues: CASSGWTGAAYGYTF. CDR3 nucleotide sequence: TGTGCCAGCAGTGGGTGGACAGGTGCGGCCTATGGCTACACCTTC. Filled out from reference TRBV2 and TRBJ1-2, the complete variable domain reads EPEVTQTPSHQVTQMGQEVILRCVPISNHLYFYWYRQILGQKVEFLVSFYNNEISEKSEIFDDQFSVERPDGSNFTLKIRSTKLEDSAMYFCASSGWTGAAYGYTFGSGTRLTVV.

The rearrangement joins TRBV5-1 to TRBJ1-1; a possible D gene is TRBD1 (6 bases). The V and J ends lost 1 base and 3 bases respectively, with 13 bases between them. The CDR3 runs 15 residues. Per germline, CDR1 SGHRS and CDR2 YFSETQ. In DNA, the CDR3 is TGCGCCAGCAGCTTGAGTGGCGGGGGCGACACTGAAGCTTTCTTT. This encodes CASSLSGGGDTEAFF.

The rearrangement joins TRBV23-1 to TRBJ1-4; a weak D match, TRBD1 (5 bases). TRBV23-1 is filed as an ORF, its function uncertain. The CDR3 consists of 14 residues. V was shortened by 0 bases and J by 8 bases, with 10 bases between the two germline ends. CDR3 coding DNA: TGCGCCAGCAGTCAATCCGCCAGGGCCGAAAAACTGTTTTTT. Translating it yields CASSQSARAEKLFF.

The chain couples TRBV5-4 to TRBJ1-2; 7 bases line up with TRBD1. Trimming removed 4 bases from V and 3 bases from J; junction bases left unmatched: 9. CDR1 and CDR2 from the germline V gene are SGHNT and YYREEE (reference sequence). There are 15 residues in the CDR3. CDR3 sequence reads: CASSQKHRGDYGYTF. As DNA, the CDR3 is TGTGCCAGCAGCCAAAAACACAGGGGCGACTATGGCTACACCTTC.

This sequence joins TRBV18 and TRBJ2-6, with D hard to call. The CDR3 loop spans 16 amino acids. Germline assignment: CDR1 KGHSH and CDR2 LQKENI. V dropped 1 base and J dropped 1 base, with 8 bases sitting between them. CDR3 loop: CASSPRSRSGANVLTF. In DNA form, the CDR3 reads TGTGCCAGCTCACCACGGAGCAGGTCTGGGGCCAACGTCCTGACTTTC.

J is TRBJ1-5 and V is TRBV10-3; 8 bases map to TRBD1. J gave up 3 bases and V 8 bases, and 6 bases lay outside the gene matches. The CDR3 is made up of 14 amino acids. Germline assignment: CDR1 ENHRY and CDR2 SYGVKD. CDR3 protein: CAIARDRINQPQHF. The DNA of the CDR3 is TGTGCCATCGCGAGGGACAGGATCAATCAGCCCCAGCATTTT.

The genes are TRBV11-2 and TRBJ1-3; D gene unclear. This CDR3 region has 15 residues. Looked up from germline, CDR1 is SGHAT and CDR2 is FQNNGV. V gave up 3 bases and J gave up 0 bases, with 9 bases separating them. CDR3 region: CASSLGRFSGNTIYF. CDR3 nucleotides: TGTGCCAGCAGCTTGGGAAGGTTCTCTGGAAACACCATATATTTT. Supplemented by reference TRBV11-2 and TRBJ1-3, the full variable domain reads EAGVAQSPRYKIIEKRQSVAFWCNPISGHATLYWYQQILGQGPKLLIQFQNNGVVDDSQLPKDRFSAERLKGVDSTLKIQPAKLEDSAVYLCASSLGRFSGNTIYFGEGSWLTVV.

V usage is TRBV7-3 and J usage is TRBJ2-3, with TRBD1 matching over 8 bases. This CDR3 is built from 16 residues. The germline V gene has CDR1 SGHTA and CDR2 FQGTGA. J was trimmed by 2 bases and V by 4 bases; bases with no gene match: 8. CDR3 nucleotide sequence: TGTGCCAGCAGCTCGGTTCGGACAGGGTTCACAGATACGCAGTATTTT. Translated, it gives CASSSVRTGFTDTQYF.

The table lists this clone with a few counts. The chain links TRBV7-3 to TRBJ1-6; maybe TRBD1 (6 bases). V was trimmed by 3 bases and J by 10 bases, leaving 13 bases between them. The CDR3 consists of 14 residues. The V gene's germline CDR1 is SGHTA and CDR2 FQGTGA. CDR3: CASSLGGAGSPLHF. The CDR3 DNA sequence: TGTGCCAGCAGCTTGGGGGGCGCCGGCTCACCCCTCCACTTT.

The rearrangement joins TRBV28 to TRBJ1-1, with D possibly TRBD1 on 5 matching bases. Germline V gives CDR1 MDHEN, CDR2 SYDVKM. The CDR3 runs 14 residues. With 2 bases removed from V and 6 bases from J, the gap between germline ends came to 13 bases. This CDR3 is CASSLPAREPEAFF. CDR3 nucleotides: TGTGCCAGCAGTTTACCCGCCAGGGAACCTGAAGCTTTCTTT.

This rearrangement joins TRBV30 to TRBJ1-2; 7 bases are shared with TRBD1. The CDR3 has 13 amino acids. Germline CDR1 reads GTSNPN; CDR2 reads SVGIG (reference sequence). V was clipped by 2 bases and J by 7 bases; unmatched bases: 7. CDR3 residues: CAWSTGAGGGYTF. CDR3 sequence (DNA): TGTGCCTGGAGTACAGGGGCCGGCGGTGGCTACACCTTC.